This T cell receptor beta chain was captured in a study of T cell repertoires in cytomegalovirus infection. The CDR3 has 13 amino acids. The germline V and J ends were trimmed by 5 bases and 2 bases, with 12 bases remaining between them. CDR1 is DFQATT and CDR2 is SNEGSKA in the germline V gene (reference sequence). TCRdb re-analysed the reads in MiXCR, keeping a single row per CDR3 protein. The table records around 330,000 distinct CDR3 sequences, under 20% of them present only once. The chain recombines TRBV20-1 with TRBJ1-1; a weak D match, TRBD1 (6 bases). This sequence originates from a human donor in good health (CMV status not recorded). Some clones in this sample may be carry-over from other donors' samples. Sequencing was performed on PBMCs. DNA for the CDR3: TGCAGTGCTGGAAGACAGGACAACACTGAAGCTTTCTTT. Translating it yields CSAGRQDNTEAFF.